What follows describes a single TCR beta chain. Its antigen is as yet unknown. The CDR3 contains 14 residues. V was cut by 5 bases and J by 6 bases, with 16 bases left in between. CDR1 SGHTA and CDR2 FQGNSA come from the germline V gene. The sample is drawn from a study of Graves' ophthalmopathy and Graves' hyperthyroidism. Background on the study: Sampling took place at initial diagnosis, with peripheral blood obtained before any treatment.

Study findings and constraints: Ophthalmopathy progression prediction by the model yielded a sensitivity of more than 60% and a specificity of 72.22%.

Amplification of TCR beta CDR3 regions used RNA transcripts. HTBI primers primed a first-round RT-PCR, and a second-round multiplex PCR followed. TCRdb itself ran the multiplex PCR reads through MiXCR, one entry per CDR3 protein. The data contain 650,000 to 800,000 distinct CDR3 sequences, roughly two fifths of them singletons. The genes are TRBV7-2 and TRBJ1-2; tentative D call: TRBD1 (5 bases). This TCR came from an adult man with Graves' ophthalmopathy. Sequenced material: peripheral blood. The chain's CDR3 is CASSQGTLSHGYTF. CDR3 in DNA: TGTGCCAGCAGCCAAGGGACTCTATCCCATGGCTACACCTTC.